This TCR beta chain appears in the sequencing data of a study of blood T cell repertoires in COVID-19. The CDR3 has 13 amino acids. Germline CDR1 is SNHLY and CDR2 is FYNNEI. V trimming: 8 bases; J trimming: 6 bases; junction bases outside the gene matches: 10. Using immunoSEQ multiplex PCR, the repertoire was profiled, and TCRdb retains in-frame clones only, with some absent. The data contain about 87,000 clones, around 82% of them seen just once; the ten biggest clones take up just over 3%. This receptor was identified in a woman of 80 years or more with COVID-19, enrolled during active disease. V is TRBV2 and J is TRBJ2-7; 7 bases are a match to TRBD1. The sequenced material came from peripheral blood. This CDR3 reads CASDRKGATEQYF. The CDR3 DNA follows: TGTGCCAGCGACCGAAAGGGGGCAACCGAGCAGTACTTC.